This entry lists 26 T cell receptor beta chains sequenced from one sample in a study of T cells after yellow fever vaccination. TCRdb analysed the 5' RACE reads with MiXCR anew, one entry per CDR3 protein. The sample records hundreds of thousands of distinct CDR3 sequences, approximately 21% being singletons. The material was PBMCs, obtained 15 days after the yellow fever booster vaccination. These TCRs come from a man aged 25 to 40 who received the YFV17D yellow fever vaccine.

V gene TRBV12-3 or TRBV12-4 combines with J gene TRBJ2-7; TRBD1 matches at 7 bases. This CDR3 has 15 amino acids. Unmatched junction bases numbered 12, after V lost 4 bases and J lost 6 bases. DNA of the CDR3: TGTGCCAGCAGTTCAAACAGGGGTGGGGGTAGCGAGCAGTACTTC. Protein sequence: CASSSNRGGGSEQYF.

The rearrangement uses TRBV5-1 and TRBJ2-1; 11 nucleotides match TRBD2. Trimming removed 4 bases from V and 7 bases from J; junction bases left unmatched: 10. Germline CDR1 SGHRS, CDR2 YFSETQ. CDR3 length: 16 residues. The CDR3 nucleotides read TGCGCCAGCAGCCTACTAGCGGGAGATGTTTTGAATGAGCAGTTCTTC. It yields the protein CASSLLAGDVLNEQFF.

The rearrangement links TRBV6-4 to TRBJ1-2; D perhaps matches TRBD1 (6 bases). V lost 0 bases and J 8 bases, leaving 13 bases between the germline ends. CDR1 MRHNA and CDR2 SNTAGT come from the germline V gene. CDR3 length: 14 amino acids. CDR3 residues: CASSDSPGDPGYTF. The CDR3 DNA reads TGTGCCAGCAGTGACTCTCCAGGGGACCCCGGCTACACCTTC.

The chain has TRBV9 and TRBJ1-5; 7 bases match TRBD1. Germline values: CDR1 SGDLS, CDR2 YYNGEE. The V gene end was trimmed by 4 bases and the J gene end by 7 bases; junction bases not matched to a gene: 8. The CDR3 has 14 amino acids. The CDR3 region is CASSPSGTAQPQHF. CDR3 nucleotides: TGTGCCAGCAGCCCTTCCGGGACAGCACAGCCCCAGCATTTT.

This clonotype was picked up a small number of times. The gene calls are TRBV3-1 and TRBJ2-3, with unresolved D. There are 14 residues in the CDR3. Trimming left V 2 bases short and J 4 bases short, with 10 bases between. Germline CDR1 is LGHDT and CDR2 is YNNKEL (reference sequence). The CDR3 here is CASSQRPLPDTQYF. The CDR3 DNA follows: TGTGCCAGCAGCCAACGCCCCCTCCCAGATACGCAGTATTTT.

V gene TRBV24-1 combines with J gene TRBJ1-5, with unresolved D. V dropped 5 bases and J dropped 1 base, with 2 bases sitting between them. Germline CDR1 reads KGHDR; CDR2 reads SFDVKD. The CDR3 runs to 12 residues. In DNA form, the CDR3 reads TGTGCCACCAGTGCGAGCAATCAGCCCCAGCATTTT. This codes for CATSASNQPQHF.

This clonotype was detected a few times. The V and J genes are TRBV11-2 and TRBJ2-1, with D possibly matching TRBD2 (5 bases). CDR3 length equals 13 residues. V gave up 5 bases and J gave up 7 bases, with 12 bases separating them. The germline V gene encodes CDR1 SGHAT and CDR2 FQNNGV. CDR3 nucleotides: TGTGCCAGCAGCACGGGCTGGGAGAATGAGCAGTTCTTC. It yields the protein CASSTGWENEQFF. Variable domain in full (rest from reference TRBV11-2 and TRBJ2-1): EAGVAQSPRYKIIEKRQSVAFWCNPISGHATLYWYQQILGQGPKLLIQFQNNGVVDDSQLPKDRFSAERLKGVDSTLKIQPAKLEDSAVYLCASSTGWENEQFFGPGTRLTVL.

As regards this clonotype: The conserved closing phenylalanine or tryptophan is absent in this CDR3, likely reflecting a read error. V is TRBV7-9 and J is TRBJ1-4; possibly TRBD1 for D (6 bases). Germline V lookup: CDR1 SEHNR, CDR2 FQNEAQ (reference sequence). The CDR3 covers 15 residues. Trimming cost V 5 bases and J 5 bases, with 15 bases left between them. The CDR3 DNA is TGTGCCAGCAGCGGAGGACAGAAACAAAATGAAAAACTGTTTTCT. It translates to CASSGGQKQNEKLFS.

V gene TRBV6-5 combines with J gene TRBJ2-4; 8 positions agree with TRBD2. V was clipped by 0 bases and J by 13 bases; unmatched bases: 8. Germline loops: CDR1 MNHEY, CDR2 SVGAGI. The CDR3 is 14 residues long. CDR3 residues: CASSYSTGGGLQYF. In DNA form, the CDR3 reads TGTGCCAGCAGTTACTCTACCGGCGGGGGGCTCCAGTACTTC.

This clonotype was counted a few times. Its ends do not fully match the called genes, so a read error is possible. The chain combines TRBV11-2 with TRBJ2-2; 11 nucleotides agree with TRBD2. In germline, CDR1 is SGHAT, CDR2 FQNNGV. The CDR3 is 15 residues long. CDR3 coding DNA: TGTGCCAGCATCTTTAGCGGGAGGGCGGACGGGGACCTGTTTTTT. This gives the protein CASIFSGRADGDLFF.

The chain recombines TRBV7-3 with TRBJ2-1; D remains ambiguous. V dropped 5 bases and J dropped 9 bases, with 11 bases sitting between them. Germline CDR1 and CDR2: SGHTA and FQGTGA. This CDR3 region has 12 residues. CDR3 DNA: TGTGCCAGCAGCCCCTCTTCGGGTGAGCAGTTCTTC. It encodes CASSPSSGEQFF.

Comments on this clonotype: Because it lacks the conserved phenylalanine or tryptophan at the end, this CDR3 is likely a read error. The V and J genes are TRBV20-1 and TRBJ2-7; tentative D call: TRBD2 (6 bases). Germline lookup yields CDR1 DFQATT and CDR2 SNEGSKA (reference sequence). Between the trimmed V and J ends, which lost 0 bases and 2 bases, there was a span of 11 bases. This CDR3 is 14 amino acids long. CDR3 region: CSARDGLRPYEQYL. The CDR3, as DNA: TGCAGTGCTAGAGATGGACTACGTCCCTACGAGCAGTACCTC.

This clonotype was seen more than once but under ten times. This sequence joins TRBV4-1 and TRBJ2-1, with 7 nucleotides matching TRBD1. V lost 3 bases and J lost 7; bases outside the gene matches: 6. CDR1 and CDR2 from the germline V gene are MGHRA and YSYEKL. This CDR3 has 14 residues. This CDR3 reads CASSQDTGANEQFF. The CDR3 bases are TGCGCCAGCAGCCAGGACACAGGGGCTAATGAGCAGTTCTTC.

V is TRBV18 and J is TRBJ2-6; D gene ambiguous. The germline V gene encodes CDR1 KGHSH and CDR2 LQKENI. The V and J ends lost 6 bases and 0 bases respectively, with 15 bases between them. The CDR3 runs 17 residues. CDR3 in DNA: TGTGCCAGCTCCCTCGCTGAGGATACCTCTGGGGCCAACGTCCTGACTTTC. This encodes CASSLAEDTSGANVLTF.

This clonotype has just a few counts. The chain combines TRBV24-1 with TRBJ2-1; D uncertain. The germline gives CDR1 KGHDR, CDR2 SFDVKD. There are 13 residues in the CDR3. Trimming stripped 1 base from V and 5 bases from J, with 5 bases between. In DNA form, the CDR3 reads TGTGCCACCAGTGATTTAGACGACAATGAGCAGTTCTTC. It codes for CATSDLDDNEQFF.

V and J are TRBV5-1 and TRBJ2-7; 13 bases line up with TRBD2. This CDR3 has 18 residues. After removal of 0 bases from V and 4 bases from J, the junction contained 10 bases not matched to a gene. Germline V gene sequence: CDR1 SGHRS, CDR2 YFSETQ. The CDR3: CASSLAPTSGRAGYEQYF. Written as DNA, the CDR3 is TGCGCCAGCAGCTTGGCTCCTACTAGCGGGAGGGCCGGGTACGAGCAGTACTTC.

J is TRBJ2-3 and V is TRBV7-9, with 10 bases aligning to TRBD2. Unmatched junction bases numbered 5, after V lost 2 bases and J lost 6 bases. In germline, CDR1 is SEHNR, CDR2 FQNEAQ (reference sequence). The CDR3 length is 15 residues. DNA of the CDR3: TGTGCCAGCAGCTTAATCCTAGCGGGAGTGGATACGCAGTATTTT. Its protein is CASSLILAGVDTQYF.

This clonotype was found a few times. The CDR3 sequence: CASSQPGQRDQPQHF. The CDR3 DNA is TGCGCCAGCAGCCAACCGGGACAGCGAGATCAGCCCCAGCATTTT. This sequence joins TRBV5-1 and TRBJ1-5; 7 nucleotides align to TRBD1. Germline values: CDR1 SGHRS, CDR2 YFSETQ. The CDR3 is 15 amino acids. The V segment lost 4 bases and the J segment 5 bases; nucleotides outside the gene matches: 9.

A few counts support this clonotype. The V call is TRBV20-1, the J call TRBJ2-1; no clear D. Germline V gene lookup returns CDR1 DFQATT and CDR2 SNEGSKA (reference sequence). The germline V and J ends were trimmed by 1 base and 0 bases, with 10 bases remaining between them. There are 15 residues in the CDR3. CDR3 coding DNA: TGCAGTGCTAGAGTGACCCAGAGCTCCTACAATGAGCAGTTCTTC. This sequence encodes CSARVTQSSYNEQFF.

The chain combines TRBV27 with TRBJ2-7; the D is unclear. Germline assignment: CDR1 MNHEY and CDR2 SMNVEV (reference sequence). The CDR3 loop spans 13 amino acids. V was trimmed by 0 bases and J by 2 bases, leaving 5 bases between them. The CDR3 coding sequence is TGTGCCAGCAGTTTATCGTTTACCTACGAGCAGTACTTC. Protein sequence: CASSLSFTYEQYF.

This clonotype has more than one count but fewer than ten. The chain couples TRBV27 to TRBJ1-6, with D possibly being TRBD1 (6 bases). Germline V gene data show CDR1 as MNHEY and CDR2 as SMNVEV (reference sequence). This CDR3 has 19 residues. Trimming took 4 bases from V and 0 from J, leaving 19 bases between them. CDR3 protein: CASSSRSGGQSSYNSPLHF. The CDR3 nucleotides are TGTGCCAGCAGTTCACGCTCGGGGGGGCAGAGCTCCTATAATTCACCCCTCCACTTT.

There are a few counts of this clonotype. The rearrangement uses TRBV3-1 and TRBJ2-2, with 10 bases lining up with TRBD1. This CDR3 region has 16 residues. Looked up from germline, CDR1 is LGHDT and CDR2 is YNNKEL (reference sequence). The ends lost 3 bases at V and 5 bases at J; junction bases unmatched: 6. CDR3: CASSQGRQGATGELFF. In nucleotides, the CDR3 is TGTGCCAGCAGCCAGGGGCGACAGGGGGCGACCGGGGAGCTGTTTTTT.

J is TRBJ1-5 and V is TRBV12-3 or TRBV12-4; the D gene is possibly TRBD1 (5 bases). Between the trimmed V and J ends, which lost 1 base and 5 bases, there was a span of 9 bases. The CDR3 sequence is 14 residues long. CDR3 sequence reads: CASSLGQTDQPQHF. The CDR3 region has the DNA TGTGCCAGCAGTTTAGGACAGACAGATCAGCCCCAGCATTTT.

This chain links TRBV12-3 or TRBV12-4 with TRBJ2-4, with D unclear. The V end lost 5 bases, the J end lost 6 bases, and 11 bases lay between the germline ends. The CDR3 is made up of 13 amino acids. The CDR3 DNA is TGTGCCAGCAGTGTGGCACTATTAAACATTCAGTACTTC. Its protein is CASSVALLNIQYF.

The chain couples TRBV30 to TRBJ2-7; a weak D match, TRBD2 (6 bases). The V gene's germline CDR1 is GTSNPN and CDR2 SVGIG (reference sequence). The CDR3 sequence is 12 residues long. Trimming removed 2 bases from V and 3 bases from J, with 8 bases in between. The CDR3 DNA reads TGTGCCTGGAGTCGGAGGGGCTACGAGCAGTACTTC. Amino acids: CAWSRRGYEQYF.

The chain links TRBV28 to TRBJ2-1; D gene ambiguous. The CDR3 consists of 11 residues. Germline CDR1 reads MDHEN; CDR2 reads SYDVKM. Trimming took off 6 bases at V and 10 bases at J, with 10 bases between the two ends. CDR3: CASRTDGEQFF. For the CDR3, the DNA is TGTGCCAGCAGGACCGATGGAGAGCAGTTCTTC.